A selection of T cell receptor beta chains follows, all from one sample in a study of post-analysis software for immune sequencing data. Using its own MiXCR run on the PCR reads, TCRdb lists one record per CDR3 protein. This sample yields 550,000 to 700,000 distinct CDR3 sequences, of which roughly 45% are seen a single time; 1.5% to 2% belongs to the top ten. The specimen sequenced was blood. Receptors originate from a girl aged 10-17 years with multiple sclerosis. The CDR3 runs from the conserved cysteine through the conserved F or W. Fields, in order: V gene, J gene, clone size, D gene, CDR3 protein, CDR3 DNA. The D gene is left open where the match is weak. Only some rows state a clone size, as once, few, many or a class for expanded clones.

>TRBV20-1|TRBJ2-1|few|TRBD2
CSATLAGTYNEQFF
TGCAGTGCAACGCTAGCGGGAACCTACAATGAGCAGTTCTTC
>TRBV5-1|TRBJ2-7|few|TRBD1
CASNSGTGEYEQYF
TGCGCCAGCAACTCAGGGACAGGGGAGTACGAGCAGTACTTC
>TRBV20-1|TRBJ1-5|NA|TRBD1
CSARGGTGFNQPQHF
TGCAGTGCTAGAGGTGGGACAGGGTTTAATCAGCCCCAGCATTTT
>TRBV6-6|TRBJ2-1|few|NA
CASSPHGVEQFF
TGTGCCAGCAGTCCTCACGGGGTTGAGCAGTTCTTC
>TRBV12-3/TRBV12-4|TRBJ2-6|NA|NA
CASSSSQGAGANVLTF
TGTGCCAGCAGTTCATCTCAGGGAGCTGGGGCCAACGTCCTGACTTTC
>TRBV5-1|TRBJ2-3|many|TRBD1
CASSWDRGTDTQYF
TGCGCCAGCAGCTGGGACAGGGGTACAGATACGCAGTATTTT
>TRBV6-5|TRBJ2-7|few|TRBD2
CASSSPSGGPSYEQYF
TGTGCCAGCAGTTCACCTAGCGGGGGCCCCTCCTACGAGCAGTACTTC
>TRBV7-2|TRBJ1-5|NA|NA
CASSYHGRPGLGQPQHF
TGTGCCAGCAGTTACCATGGCCGGCCTGGGTTAGGTCAGCCCCAGCATTTT
>TRBV29-1|TRBJ2-1|few|NA
CSAMWLADGEQFF
TGCAGCGCCATGTGGCTAGCAGACGGTGAGCAGTTCTTC
>TRBV27|TRBJ1-5|few|NA
CASSLGIDQPQHF
TGTGCCAGCAGTTTGGGGATCGATCAGCCCCAGCATTTT
>TRBV12-3/TRBV12-4|TRBJ1-1|many|NA
CASSLKRGAAEAFF
TGTGCCAGCAGTTTAAAACGAGGGGCGGCTGAAGCTTTCTTT
>TRBV27|TRBJ2-7|NA|NA
CASVRTGQGMGEQYF
TGTGCCAGCGTCCGCACGGGGCAGGGGATGGGGGAGCAGTACTTC
>TRBV28|TRBJ2-5|NA|NA
CASSSFPQYQETQYF
TGTGCCAGCAGTTCGTTTCCACAGTACCAAGAGACCCAGTACTTC
>TRBV5-1|TRBJ2-3|NA|TRBD1
CATHRGPGTDTQYF
TGCGCCACCCACAGGGGTCCGGGCACAGATACGCAGTATTTT
>TRBV12-3/TRBV12-4|TRBJ1-1|NA|NA
CASSTGFNTEAFF
TGTGCCAGCAGCACAGGGTTTAACACTGAAGCTTTCTTT
>TRBV6-5|TRBJ1-2|NA|NA
CASRALPDNYGYTF
TGTGCCAGCAGGGCCCTGCCAGACAACTATGGCTACACCTTC
>TRBV6-1|TRBJ2-4|NA|TRBD1
CASSWTGEDIQYF
TGTGCCAGCAGCTGGACAGGGGAGGACATTCAGTACTTC
>TRBV12-3/TRBV12-4|TRBJ1-6|NA|NA
CASSLRPTDSPLHF
TGTGCCAGCAGTTTACGGCCGACAGATTCACCCCTCCACTTT
>TRBV5-1|TRBJ1-6|few|TRBD1
CASSLTGTANSPLHF
TGCGCCAGCAGCCTGACCGGGACAGCGAATTCACCCCTCCACTTT
>TRBV7-2|TRBJ1-2|NA|NA
CASSSTGSEGGYTF
TGTGCCAGCAGCTCAACGGGGAGTGAAGGCGGCTACACCTTC
>TRBV6-6|TRBJ2-1|few|TRBD2
CASRAGGLADNEQFF
TGTGCCAGCAGAGCAGGGGGACTAGCAGACAATGAGCAGTTCTTC
>TRBV2|TRBJ2-7|few|TRBD1
CATKGSRDSTYEQYF
TGTGCCACAAAGGGGTCCCGGGACAGTACCTACGAGCAGTACTTC
>TRBV5-1|TRBJ2-6|NA|NA
CASSLAVATSSGANVLTF
TGCGCCAGCAGCTTGGCCGTGGCCACTAGCTCTGGGGCCAACGTCCTGACTTTC
>TRBV27|TRBJ2-7|few|NA
CASSYSTGAGYYEQYF
TGTGCCAGCAGTTACTCCACCGGCGCCGGTTACTACGAGCAGTACTTC
>TRBV6-2/TRBV6-3|TRBJ2-4|NA|NA
CASGYSGRAPDIQYF
TGTGCCAGCGGTTACTCTGGCAGGGCTCCTGACATTCAGTACTTC
>TRBV21-1|TRBJ2-1|NA|NA
CASSSLAGNEQFF
TGTGCCAGCAGCAGCCTAGCGGGGAATGAGCAGTTCTTC
>TRBV25-1|TRBJ2-7|NA|TRBD1
CASSGRDSLGYEQYF
TGTGCCAGCAGTGGCCGGGACAGCCTAGGCTACGAGCAGTACTTC
>TRBV12-3/TRBV12-4|TRBJ2-7|NA|NA
CASSSGLYSYEQYF
TGTGCCAGCAGTTCGGGACTGTACTCCTACGAGCAGTACTTC
>TRBV6-1|TRBJ2-3|few|TRBD2
CASSEVAGGLSDTQYF
TGTGCCAGCAGTGAGGTAGCGGGGGGATTATCAGATACGCAGTATTTT
>TRBV7-9|TRBJ1-1|NA|NA
CASSYWGRRQSPTEAFF
TGTGCCAGTAGCTACTGGGGTAGGCGACAGTCACCCACTGAAGCTTTCTTT
>TRBV4-1|TRBJ2-7|NA|NA
CASSQTSGYYEQYF
TGCGCCAGCAGCCAAACTTCGGGCTACTACGAGCAGTACTTC
>TRBV20-1|TRBJ2-1|NA|NA
CSAPNEPGEQFF
TGCAGTGCTCCAAACGAGCCGGGTGAGCAGTTCTTC
>TRBV25-1|TRBJ2-5|NA|NA
CASSPTLAMMQYF
TGTGCCAGCAGCCCAACACTGGCGATGATGCAGTACTTC
>TRBV5-1|TRBJ2-7|NA|TRBD1
CASSDPGQGLFEQYF
TGCGCCAGCAGCGACCCGGGACAGGGTCTATTCGAGCAGTACTTC
>TRBV7-2|TRBJ1-2|few|NA
CASSPGGAANYGYTF
TGTGCCAGCAGCCCAGGAGGGGCAGCTAACTATGGCTACACCTTC
>TRBV29-1|TRBJ1-2|NA|NA
CSVAKGGNYGYTF
TGCAGCGTTGCAAAGGGGGGGAACTATGGCTACACCTTC
>TRBV20-1|TRBJ2-6|few|NA
CSALRHGANVLTF
TGCAGTGCTCTCCGTCACGGGGCCAACGTCCTGACTTTC
>TRBV5-1|TRBJ2-5|once|NA
CASSLATRLRQETQYF
TGCGCCAGCAGCTTGGCCACCCGGCTAAGGCAAGAGACCCAGTACTTC
>TRBV20-1|TRBJ2-7|NA|TRBD2
CSAPSGSSYNEQYF
TGCAGTGCCCCGAGCGGGAGCTCCTACAATGAGCAGTACTTC